Shown below are 19 T cell receptor beta chains from a single sample sequenced in a study of blood T cell repertoires in COVID-19 (dated by TCRdb to about 2020). The library was built by means of the immunoSEQ multiplex PCR assay. TCRdb retrieved this table from immuneACCESS and kept in-frame rearrangements only. Not all clones are present; in checked studies, unresolved V genes account for under half, and no reason is known for the remainder. Recorded for this sample are about half a million clones; approximately 83% of them occurred a single time. Of the sample, approximately 3.4% is held by the ten largest clones. The sequencing sample was made of peripheral blood. Receptors were obtained from a human donor in a cohort sampled during active COVID-19.

The chain is built from TRBV27 and TRBJ1-1, with 9 nucleotides matching TRBD1. Germline values: CDR1 MNHEY, CDR2 SMNVEV (reference sequence). V lost 7 bases to trimming and J lost 11 bases; unmatched junction nucleotides: 23. The CDR3 length is 17 residues. In DNA, the CDR3 is TGTGCCAGCACCCCACGACCGACAGGGGGACACATCTTTGGCGCTTTCTTT. It translates to CASTPRPTGGHIFGAFF.

This chain links TRBV28 with TRBJ1-1, with D tentatively TRBD1 (5 bases). Trimming shortened V by 6 bases and J by 6 bases, and 20 bases separated the two germline ends. The germline V gene encodes CDR1 MDHEN and CDR2 SYDVKM. The CDR3 extends over 15 amino acids. The CDR3 loop is CASSLQGKPSAEAFF. As DNA, the CDR3 is TGTGCCAGCAGCCTCCAGGGCAAGCCCAGCGCTGAAGCTTTCTTT.

This clone has only a few counts. This chain joins TRBV11-2 and TRBJ2-7; 8 nucleotides line up with TRBD2. Germline values: CDR1 SGHAT, CDR2 FQNNGV. This CDR3 has 15 residues. V lost 5 bases, J lost 4 bases, and 10 bases stayed unmatched. This chain's CDR3 is CASSPGYSGVYEQYF. CDR3 in DNA: TGTGCCAGCAGCCCCGGTTATAGCGGGGTTTACGAGCAGTACTTC.

The chain joins TRBV7-2 to TRBJ1-1; D may be TRBD1 (5 bases). The CDR3 totals 16 residues. CDR1 SGHTA and CDR2 FQGNSA come from the germline V gene. V dropped 2 bases and J dropped 1 base, with 14 bases sitting between them. Written as DNA, the CDR3 is TGTGCCAGCAGCTTATGGGCAGGGTTTACGAACACTGAAGCTTTCTTT. Amino acid sequence: CASSLWAGFTNTEAFF.

The genes are TRBV11-3 and TRBJ2-2, with 9 nucleotides matching TRBD1. V was pared by 2 bases and J by 4 bases, with 2 bases of the junction left unmatched. The germline CDR1 and CDR2 sequences are SGHNT and YENEEA. The CDR3 runs to 15 residues. CDR3 region: CASSLRQGGTGELFF. CDR3 nucleotides: TGTGCCAGCAGCTTAAGACAGGGGGGCACCGGGGAGCTGTTTTTT.

The rearrangement joins TRBV6-5 to TRBJ1-1, with D perhaps matching TRBD1 (6 bases). Trimming took off 0 bases at V and 10 bases at J, with 15 bases between the two ends. CDR1 and CDR2 from the germline V gene are MNHEY and SVGAGI. The CDR3 has 14 residues. The CDR3 bases are TGTGCCAGCAGTTACTCTTACGGGCGAGGGGGAGCTTTCTTT. Amino acid sequence: CASSYSYGRGGAFF.

This clone occurred a few times. The rearrangement joins TRBV11-3 to TRBJ2-2, with 7 bases matching TRBD2. V gave up 2 bases and J gave up 0 bases; unmatched junction bases: 6. Per germline, CDR1 SGHNT and CDR2 YENEEA. This CDR3 contains 17 residues. CDR3 sequence: CASSLHPSGTNTGELFF. The CDR3 DNA reads as TGTGCCAGCAGCTTACATCCCAGCGGGACGAACACCGGGGAGCTGTTTTTT.

This clone was seen only a few times. V usage is TRBV5-1 and J usage is TRBJ2-7; D possibly corresponds to TRBD1 (8 bases). The V gene lost 3 bases and the J gene lost 3 bases, with 16 bases spanning the gap. The CDR3 has 15 amino acids. CDR1 is SGHRS and CDR2 is YFSETQ in the germline V gene. The CDR3 is CASSWGGTGGYEQYF. CDR3 DNA: TGCGCCAGCAGCTGGGGAGGGACAGGAGGCTACGAGCAGTACTTC.

This CDR3 is CASSYRDTQMNTEAFF. CDR3 coding DNA: TGTGCCAGCTCATACCGGGACACCCAAATGAACACTGAAGCTTTCTTT. The chain couples TRBV18 to TRBJ1-1, with a weak D call TRBD1 (6 bases). The CDR3 has 16 amino acids. V lost 5 bases, J lost 0 bases, and 16 bases lay in between. CDR1 and CDR2 (germline): KGHSH, LQKENI.

Concerning this clone: Within the sample, other DNA sequences also encode this same CDR3. The chain links TRBV6-5 to TRBJ1-2; 8 bases match TRBD1. CDR1 MNHEY and CDR2 SVGAGI come from the germline V gene. This CDR3 comprises 14 residues. Unmatched junction bases numbered 6, after V lost 5 bases and J lost 4 bases. The CDR3 region has the DNA TGTGCCAGCAGTCCCGGGACAGGCGGCTATGGCTACACCTTC. This translates into CASSPGTGGYGYTF.

This clone was seen a handful of times. The chain links TRBV7-9 to TRBJ1-2; a weak D match, TRBD1 (5 bases). Trimming stripped 7 bases from V and 8 bases from J, with 14 bases between. The CDR3 is made up of 12 amino acids. Per the germline V gene, CDR1 is SEHNR and CDR2 is FQNEAQ (reference sequence). This CDR3 reads CASTLVQGGYTF. The CDR3, as DNA: TGTGCCAGCACCCTAGTCCAGGGCGGCTACACCTTC.

CDR3 residues: CASSRTGFSGNTIYF. The CDR3 nucleotides are TGCGCCAGCAGCAGGACAGGATTCTCTGGAAACACCATATATTTT. The J gene is TRBJ1-3, the V gene TRBV5-1, with 7 bases identical to TRBD1. The V segment lost 4 bases and the J segment 0 bases; nucleotides outside the gene matches: 4. There are 15 residues in the CDR3. Germline-derived CDR1 and CDR2 are SGHRS and YFSETQ. Based on the CDR3 plus reference TRBV5-1 and TRBJ1-3, the full variable domain is KAGVTQTPRYLIKTRGQQVTLSCSPISGHRSVSWYQQTPGQGLQFLFEYFSETQRNKGNFPGRFSGRQFSNSRSEMNVSTLELGDSALYLCASSRTGFSGNTIYFGEGSWLTVV.

The rearrangement uses TRBV4-1 and TRBJ1-2; 9 bases are shared with TRBD1. The CDR3 runs to 15 residues. V dropped 0 bases and J dropped 7; count of bases not matched to a gene: 6. CDR1 is MGHRA, CDR2 YSYEKL, per germline. The CDR3 coding sequence is TGCGCCAGCAGCCAAGACCGGGACAGGGTAGGTGGCTACACCTTC. Its translation: CASSQDRDRVGGYTF.

This clone has just one count. V gene TRBV29-1 combines with J gene TRBJ1-1; 11 bases are shared with TRBD1. The CDR3 is 14 residues long. Germline V gives CDR1 SQVTM, CDR2 ANQGSEA. J was trimmed by 4 bases and V by 6 bases; bases with no gene match: 7. The CDR3, as DNA: TGCAGCGTAGCTCCCGGGACAGGGGGCACTGAAGCTTTCTTT. Translation gives CSVAPGTGGTEAFF.

This sequence joins TRBV6-5 and TRBJ2-7; D call uncertain. From germline, CDR1 is MNHEY and CDR2 SVGAGI. Trimming removed 8 bases at V and 2 bases at J, with 10 bases between. The CDR3 runs to 12 residues. The CDR3 loop reads CASFSSTYEQYF. The CDR3 DNA is TGTGCCAGCTTTAGCTCTACCTACGAGCAGTACTTC.

V usage is TRBV6-1 and J usage is TRBJ1-6; tentatively, D is TRBD1 (5 bases). Deletions cut 3 bases from V and 1 base from J, with 7 bases between. The CDR3 has 15 amino acids. The germline V gene has CDR1 MNHNS and CDR2 SASEGT. The CDR3 here is CASSDRQSYNSPLHF. The DNA for the CDR3 is TGTGCCAGCAGTGACCGACAGTCCTATAATTCACCCCTCCACTTT.

The chain recombines TRBV19 with TRBJ1-5; D is unresolved. The CDR3 is 13 residues long. Germline V gene lookup returns CDR1 LNHDA and CDR2 SQIVND (reference sequence). The V gene lost 3 bases and the J gene lost 7 bases, with 10 bases spanning the gap. CDR3 sequence: CASSMGGIQPQHF. The CDR3, as DNA: TGTGCCAGTAGTATGGGAGGGATCCAGCCCCAGCATTTT. Combining the CDR3 with reference TRBV19 and TRBJ1-5 gives the whole variable domain DGGITQSPKYLFRKEGQNVTLSCEQNLNHDAMYWYRQDPGQGLRLIYYSQIVNDFQKGDIAEGYSVSREKKESFPLTVTSAQKNPTAFYLCASSMGGIQPQHFGDGTRLSIL.

The chain is built from TRBV30 and TRBJ2-7, with a possible D match to TRBD1 (6 bases). V dropped 0 bases and J dropped 5 bases, with 11 bases sitting between them. CDR1 GTSNPN and CDR2 SVGIG come from the germline V gene (reference sequence). The CDR3 totals 13 residues. As DNA, the CDR3 is TGTGCCTGGAGTGTAGGCAGGGGCAACGAGCAGTACTTC. The encoded protein is CAWSVGRGNEQYF. The complete variable domain, with remaining parts taken from reference TRBV30 and TRBJ2-7, reads SQTIHQWPATLVQPVGSPLSLECTVEGTSNPNLYWYRQAAGRGLQLLFYSVGIGQISSEVPQNLSASRPQDRQFILSSKKLLLSDSGFYLCAWSVGRGNEQYFGPGTRLTVT.

This rearrangement joins TRBV5-1 to TRBJ2-1; 9 positions match TRBD2. Germline V lookup: CDR1 SGHRS, CDR2 YFSETQ. This CDR3 has 15 residues. V shed 4 bases and J 15 bases; nucleotides not matched to a gene: 17. The CDR3 DNA reads as TGCGCCAGCAGCGGAGCCGGGACTAGCTCCCGCTTTGTGTTCTTC. Translation gives CASSGAGTSSRFVFF. The full variable domain, its missing parts supplied by reference TRBV5-1 and TRBJ2-1, is KAGVTQTPRYLIKTRGQQVTLSCSPISGHRSVSWYQQTPGQGLQFLFEYFSETQRNKGNFPGRFSGRQFSNSRSEMNVSTLELGDSALYLCASSGAGTSSRFVFFGPGTRLTVL.